This section outlines one TCR beta chain sequence together with its context. Assay: immunoSEQ multiplex PCR; the TCRdb copy retains only in-frame clones and omits some. The sample comprises about 22,000 clones, under 90% of which are singletons, and over 1% rests with the top ten. This sample's time point: pre-treatment baseline. These data originate in a study of blood T cell dynamics during melanoma immunotherapy. The CDR3 has 15 amino acids. V lost 7 bases, J lost 6 bases, and 9 bases stayed unmatched. CDR1 and CDR2 (germline): SNHLY, FYNNEI. V usage is TRBV2 and J usage is TRBJ2-4; TRBD2 matches 10 bases. This sequence originates from a human donor with melanoma. The sample consisted of blood, taken from a patient treated with checkpoint blockade. The CDR3: CASMASGSQRNIQYF. Here the CDR3 DNA reads TGTGCCAGCATGGCTAGCGGGAGTCAAAGAAACATTCAGTACTTC.